This T cell receptor (beta chain) derives from a study of T cell repertoires in cytomegalovirus infection. This clonotype has a count of ten or more. The target antigen is unknown. MiXCR, run by TCRdb on the reads, gives a single entry per CDR3 protein. The sample records 650,000 to 900,000 distinct CDR3 sequences, roughly 33% being singletons. Germline CDR1 reads SGHTA; CDR2 reads FQGNSA. Deletions cut 5 bases from V and 9 bases from J, with 20 bases between. The CDR3 length is 16 residues. The sequenced sample was cultured CD8+ T cells from PBMCs, obtained from culture after CMV antigen stimulation. The V gene is TRBV7-2, the J gene TRBJ1-6; D is ambiguous. The clonotype comes from a human donor in good health (CMV status not recorded). Some clones in this sample may be carry-over from other donors' samples. CDR3 sequence (DNA): TGTGCCAGCAGCCCAGACCCAGGAGCCCGAGGTTCACCCCTCCACTTT. This codes for CASSPDPGARGSPLHF.